The 16 T cell receptor beta chains below were found in one sample sequenced in a study of T cell responses to AZD1222 COVID-19 vaccine. Profiling relied on immunoSEQ multiplex PCR, and the TCRdb table lists in-frame clones only, not all of them. The sample has 100,000 or so clones; around nine tenths are singletons. The sample in question was peripheral blood, obtained on day 0 of AZD1222 vaccination. All receptors derive from an adult in good health.

This clone has more than one count but fewer than ten. The chain employs TRBV19 and TRBJ1-4; no reliable D call. The length of the CDR3 is 15 residues. CDR1 and CDR2 from the germline V gene are LNHDA and SQIVND (reference sequence). Trimming removed 6 bases from V and 5 bases from J, with 16 bases in between. The CDR3 bases are TGTGCCAGTAGCCTACCGGGGAAAGGGAATGAAAAACTGTTTTTT. This encodes CASSLPGKGNEKLFF.

The chain has TRBV5-6 and TRBJ2-7, with a weak D call TRBD1 (6 bases). CDR1 is SGHDT and CDR2 is YYEEEE in the germline V gene. This CDR3 comprises 14 residues. V shed 0 bases and J shed 2 bases, with 9 bases lying between them. CDR3 protein: CASSLAEGAYEQYF. For the CDR3, the DNA is TGTGCCAGCAGCTTGGCCGAGGGGGCCTACGAGCAGTACTTC. Full variable domain (outside the CDR3, taken from reference TRBV5-6 and TRBJ2-7): DAGVTQSPTHLIKTRGQQVTLRCSPKSGHDTVSWYQQALGQGPQFIFQYYEEEERQRGNFPDRFSGHQFPNYSSELNVNALLLGDSALYLCASSLAEGAYEQYFGPGTRLTVT.

The chain carries TRBV27 and TRBJ1-2; perhaps TRBD1 as D (5 bases). V was cut by 3 bases and J by 4 bases, with 9 bases left in between. The CDR3 consists of 13 residues. Germline CDR1 is MNHEY and CDR2 is SMNVEV (reference sequence). CDR3 sequence: CASSFSDSYGYTF. In DNA form, the CDR3 reads TGTGCCAGCAGTTTCTCCGACAGCTATGGCTACACCTTC.

This chain links TRBV6-2 or TRBV6-3 with TRBJ2-7; the D is unclear. The length of the CDR3 is 14 residues. The germline V gene encodes CDR1 MNHEY and CDR2 SVGEGT. The V gene lost 2 bases and the J gene lost 3 bases, with 11 bases spanning the gap. CDR3 bases: TGTGCCAGCAGTTACCCGGGCATCCGCTACGAGCAGTACTTC. Protein sequence: CASSYPGIRYEQYF.

The chain carries TRBV7-9 and TRBJ2-5; possible D gene TRBD2, 5 bases. The V gene lost 3 bases and the J gene lost 3 bases, with 11 bases spanning the gap. Germline V gene lookup returns CDR1 SEHNR and CDR2 FQNEAQ (reference sequence). CDR3 size: 14 residues. CDR3 coding DNA: TGTGCCAGCAGCTTGATTAGCGTTAAAGAGACCCAGTACTTC. Its translation is CASSLISVKETQYF. The whole variable domain, filled in from reference TRBV7-9 and TRBJ2-5, reads DTGVSQNPRHKITKRGQNVTFRCDPISEHNRLYWYRQTLGQGPEFLTYFQNEAQLEKSRLLSDRFSAERPKGSFSTLEIQRTEQGDSAMYLCASSLISVKETQYFGPGTRLLVL.

This clone was observed a few times. The chain carries TRBV5-8 and TRBJ1-1; 7 nucleotides match TRBD1. Unmatched junction bases numbered 19, after V lost 4 bases and J lost 13 bases. This CDR3 region has 15 residues. Germline V CDR1 and CDR2: SGHTS, YDEGEE. CDR3 protein: CASSPKVGQAGYGFF. In DNA, the CDR3 is TGTGCCAGCAGCCCGAAAGTCGGACAGGCGGGTTATGGTTTCTTT. The whole variable domain, remainder taken from reference TRBV5-8 and TRBJ1-1, is EAGVTQSPTHLIKTRGQQATLRCSPISGHTSVYWYQQALGLGLQFLLWYDEGEERNRGNFPPRFSGRQFPNYSSELNVNALELEDSALYLCASSPKVGQAGYGFFGQGTRLTVV.

The chain couples TRBV7-2 to TRBJ1-5; tentative D call: TRBD1 (6 bases). Germline CDR1 is SGHTA and CDR2 is FQGNSA. V was trimmed by 5 bases and J by 1 base, leaving 12 bases between them. This CDR3 comprises 15 residues. The DNA for the CDR3 is TGTGCCAGCAGCCAGGGGTTTGTGAGCAATCAGCCCCAGCATTTT. Its protein is CASSQGFVSNQPQHF.

This rearrangement joins TRBV5-6 to TRBJ1-6; 9 bases agree with TRBD1. CDR1 is SGHDT, CDR2 YYEEEE, per germline. J lost 4 bases, V lost 2 bases, and 10 bases had no gene match. The CDR3 is 18 residues long. CDR3 DNA sequence: TGTGCCAGCAGCTTAACAGGGGGCGCTGGGTTATATAATTCACCCCTCCACTTT. As protein: CASSLTGGAGLYNSPLHF.

The chain combines TRBV5-1 with TRBJ2-5; tentatively, D is TRBD2 (6 bases). V gave up 0 bases and J gave up 4 bases, with 7 bases separating them. This CDR3 is 13 amino acids long. CDR1 is SGHRS and CDR2 is YFSETQ in the germline V gene. CDR3 region: CASSLVGGETQYF. Written as DNA, the CDR3 is TGCGCCAGCAGCTTGGTGGGGGGAGAGACCCAGTACTTC. The full variable domain, rest sourced from reference TRBV5-1 and TRBJ2-5, is KAGVTQTPRYLIKTRGQQVTLSCSPISGHRSVSWYQQTPGQGLQFLFEYFSETQRNKGNFPGRFSGRQFSNSRSEMNVSTLELGDSALYLCASSLVGGETQYFGPGTRLLVL.

The gene calls are TRBV19 and TRBJ2-3; 13 bases agree with TRBD2. The CDR3 loop spans 17 amino acids. Germline trimming cut 5 bases from V and 0 bases from J; bases unmatched to any gene: 5. Germline CDR1 is LNHDA and CDR2 is SQIVND (reference sequence). In DNA, the CDR3 is TGTGCCAGTAGTTACGGGACTAGCGGGGTAAGCACAGATACGCAGTATTTT. Residues: CASSYGTSGVSTDTQYF.

V usage is TRBV7-3 and J usage is TRBJ1-3; D possibly corresponds to TRBD1 (6 bases). Germline CDR1 reads SGHTA; CDR2 reads FQGTGA. V was trimmed by 9 bases and J by 2 bases, leaving 11 bases between them. This CDR3 is 13 amino acids long. The CDR3 here is CARSQGPGNTIYF. The CDR3 nucleotides read TGTGCCAGATCACAGGGACCTGGAAACACCATATATTTT.

The chain employs TRBV7-2 and TRBJ1-5, with 8 bases lining up with TRBD1. CDR1 and CDR2 (germline): SGHTA, FQGNSA. The CDR3 contains 17 residues. Trimming cost V 4 bases and J 0 bases; bases outside gene matches: 8. DNA for the CDR3: TGTGCCAGCAGCTCCGGGACAGGAGATAATAGCAATCAGCCCCAGCATTTT. This gives the protein CASSSGTGDNSNQPQHF.

The rearrangement joins TRBV12-3 or TRBV12-4 to TRBJ1-2; unclear D gene. Trimming cost V 1 base and J 7 bases, with 10 bases left between them. The CDR3 runs to 13 residues. CDR3 loop: CASSLDSGSGYTF. CDR3 coding DNA: TGTGCCAGCAGTTTAGACTCTGGCTCTGGCTACACCTTC.

This clone is a singleton in its sample. The CDR3 spells CASSLIGQTQYF. In DNA form, the CDR3 reads TGTGCCAGCAGTTTAATAGGGCAAACGCAGTATTTT. The rearrangement links TRBV27 to TRBJ2-3; the D is unclear. The CDR3 extends over 12 amino acids. Trimming cost V 2 bases and J 9 bases, with 9 bases left between them. CDR1 is MNHEY, CDR2 SMNVEV, per germline (reference sequence).

This chain joins TRBV6-5 and TRBJ1-2; possible D gene TRBD1, 5 bases. In germline, CDR1 is MNHEY, CDR2 SVGAGI. Trimming left V 3 bases short and J 4 bases short, with 9 bases between. This CDR3 region has 13 residues. The CDR3 sequence is CASSYRGFYGYTF. As DNA, the CDR3 is TGTGCCAGCAGTTATAGGGGATTCTATGGCTACACCTTC.

This clone appeared a few times. The rearrangement joins TRBV7-9 to TRBJ1-2; TRBD1 matches at 7 bases. Losses at the gene ends were 3 bases for V and 4 bases for J; bases not matched to a gene: 8. CDR1 SEHNR and CDR2 FQNEAQ come from the germline V gene (reference sequence). The CDR3 runs 15 residues. CDR3: CASSFNWAGGYGYTF. Written as DNA, the CDR3 is TGTGCCAGCAGCTTTAATTGGGCAGGGGGCTATGGCTACACCTTC.